This entry features one T cell receptor beta chain sequence. V was clipped by 7 bases and J by 2 bases, with 15 bases between them. The germline V gene encodes CDR1 SGHVS and CDR2 FQNEAQ. CDR3 length: 14 amino acids. TCRdb keeps only in-frame clones here, not all; method: immunoSEQ multiplex PCR. This table has about 120,000 clones, about nine tenths appearing once. This entry belongs to a study of T cell responses to AZD1222 COVID-19 vaccine. The chain combines TRBV7-8 with TRBJ2-7, with D unclear. The TCR sequence derives from an adult in good health. The material sequenced was peripheral blood, taken on day 0 of AZD1222 vaccination. CDR3 in amino acids: CASTPTPAPYEQYF. The CDR3 coding sequence is TGTGCCAGCACTCCTACCCCGGCCCCCTACGAGCAGTACTTC.